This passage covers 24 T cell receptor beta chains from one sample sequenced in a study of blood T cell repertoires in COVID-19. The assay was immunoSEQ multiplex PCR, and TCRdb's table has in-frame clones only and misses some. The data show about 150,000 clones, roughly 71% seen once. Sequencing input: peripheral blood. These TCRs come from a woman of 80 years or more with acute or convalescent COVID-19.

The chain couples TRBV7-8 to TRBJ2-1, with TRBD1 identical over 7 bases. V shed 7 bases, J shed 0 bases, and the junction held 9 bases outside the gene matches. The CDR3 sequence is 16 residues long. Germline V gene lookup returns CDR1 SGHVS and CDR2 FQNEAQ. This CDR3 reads CASNPQGMNSYNEQFF. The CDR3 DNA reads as TGTGCCAGCAACCCACAGGGGATGAACTCCTACAATGAGCAGTTCTTC.

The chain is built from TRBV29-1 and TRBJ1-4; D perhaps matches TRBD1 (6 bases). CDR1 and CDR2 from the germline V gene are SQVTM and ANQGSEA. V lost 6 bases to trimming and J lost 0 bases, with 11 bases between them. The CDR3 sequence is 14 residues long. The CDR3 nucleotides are TGCAGCGTGCAGCGACAGGCAACTAATGAAAAACTGTTTTTT. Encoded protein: CSVQRQATNEKLFF.

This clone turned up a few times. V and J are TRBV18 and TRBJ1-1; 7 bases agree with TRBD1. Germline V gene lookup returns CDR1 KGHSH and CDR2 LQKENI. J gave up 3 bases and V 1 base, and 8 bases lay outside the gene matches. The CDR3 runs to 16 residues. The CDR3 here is CASSPLMRGQYTEAFF. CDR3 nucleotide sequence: TGTGCCAGCTCACCACTAATGCGGGGACAGTACACTGAAGCTTTCTTT.

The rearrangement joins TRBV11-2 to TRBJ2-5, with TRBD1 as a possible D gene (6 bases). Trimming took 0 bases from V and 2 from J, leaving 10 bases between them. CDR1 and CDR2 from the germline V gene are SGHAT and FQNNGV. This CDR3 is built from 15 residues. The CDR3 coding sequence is TGTGCCAGCAGCTTAGATAGGCAGGGGCAAGAGACCCAGTACTTC. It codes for CASSLDRQGQETQYF.

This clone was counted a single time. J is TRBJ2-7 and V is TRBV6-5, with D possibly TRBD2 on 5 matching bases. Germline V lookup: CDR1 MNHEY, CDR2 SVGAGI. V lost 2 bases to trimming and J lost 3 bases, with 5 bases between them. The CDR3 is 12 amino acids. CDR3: CASSYAGYEQYF. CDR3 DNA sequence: TGTGCCAGCAGTTACGCGGGCTACGAGCAGTACTTC.

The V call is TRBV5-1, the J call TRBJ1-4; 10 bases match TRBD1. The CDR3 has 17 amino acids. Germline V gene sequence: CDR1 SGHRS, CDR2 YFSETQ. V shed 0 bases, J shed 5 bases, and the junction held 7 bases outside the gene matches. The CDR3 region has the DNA TGCGCCAGCAGCTTGGAACCCGGGACAGGGGTGAATGAAAAACTGTTTTTT. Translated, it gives CASSLEPGTGVNEKLFF.

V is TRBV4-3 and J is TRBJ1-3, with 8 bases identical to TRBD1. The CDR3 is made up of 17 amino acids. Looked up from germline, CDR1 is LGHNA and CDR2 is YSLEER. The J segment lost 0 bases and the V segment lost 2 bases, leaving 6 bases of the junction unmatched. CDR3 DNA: TGCGCCAGCAGCCAAAAGGGGACAGGATCCTCTGGAAACACCATATATTTT. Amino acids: CASSQKGTGSSGNTIYF.

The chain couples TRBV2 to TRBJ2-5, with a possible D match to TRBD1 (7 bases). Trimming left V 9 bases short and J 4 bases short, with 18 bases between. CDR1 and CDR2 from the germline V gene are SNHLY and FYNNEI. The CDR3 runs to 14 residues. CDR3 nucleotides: TGTGCCAGTGGACTATCGACAGGGAGAGAGACCCAGTACTTC. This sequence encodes CASGLSTGRETQYF. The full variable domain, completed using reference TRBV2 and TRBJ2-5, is EPEVTQTPSHQVTQMGQEVILRCVPISNHLYFYWYRQILGQKVEFLVSFYNNEISEKSEIFDDQFSVERPDGSNFTLKIRSTKLEDSAMYFCASGLSTGRETQYFGPGTRLLVL.

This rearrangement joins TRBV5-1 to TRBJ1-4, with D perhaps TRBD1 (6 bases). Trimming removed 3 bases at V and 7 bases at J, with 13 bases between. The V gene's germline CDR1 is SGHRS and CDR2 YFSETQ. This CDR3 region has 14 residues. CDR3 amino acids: CASSSGQGGEKLFF. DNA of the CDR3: TGCGCCAGCAGCTCAGGGCAAGGGGGTGAAAAACTGTTTTTT.

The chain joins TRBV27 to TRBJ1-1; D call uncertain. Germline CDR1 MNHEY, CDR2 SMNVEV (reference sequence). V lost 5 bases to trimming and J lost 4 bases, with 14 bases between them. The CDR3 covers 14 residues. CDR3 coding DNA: TGTGCCAGCAGTCTTACCCGGGAGGTCACTGAAGCTTTCTTT. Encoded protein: CASSLTREVTEAFF.

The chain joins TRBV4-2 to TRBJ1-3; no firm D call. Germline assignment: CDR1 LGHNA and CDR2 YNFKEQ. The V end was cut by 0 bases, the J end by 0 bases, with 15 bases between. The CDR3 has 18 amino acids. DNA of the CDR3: TGTGCCAGCAGCCAAGAGGGGAGAAAGGTCAACTCTGGAAACACCATATATTTT. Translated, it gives CASSQEGRKVNSGNTIYF.

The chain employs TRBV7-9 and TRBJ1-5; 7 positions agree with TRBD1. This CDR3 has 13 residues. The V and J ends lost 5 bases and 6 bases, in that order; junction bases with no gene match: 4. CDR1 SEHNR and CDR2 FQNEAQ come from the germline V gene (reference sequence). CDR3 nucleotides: TGTGCCAGCAGCATGACAGGGAGTCAGCCCCAGCATTTT. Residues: CASSMTGSQPQHF.

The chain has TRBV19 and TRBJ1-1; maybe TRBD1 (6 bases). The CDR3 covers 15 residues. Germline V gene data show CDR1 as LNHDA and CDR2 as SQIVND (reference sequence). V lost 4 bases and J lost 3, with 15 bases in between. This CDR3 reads CASSTSGESDTEAFF. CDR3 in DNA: TGTGCCAGTAGTACTTCAGGGGAGAGCGACACTGAAGCTTTCTTT.

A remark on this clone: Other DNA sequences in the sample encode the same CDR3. CDR3 nucleotide sequence: TGTGCCAGTACCGTAGGACAGTTTAACTATGGCTACACCTTC. It translates to CASTVGQFNYGYTF. The V gene is TRBV6-5, the J gene TRBJ1-2; TRBD1 is a possible D gene (6 bases). The germline gives CDR1 MNHEY, CDR2 SVGAGI. Deletions cut 9 bases from V and 1 base from J, with 15 bases between. This CDR3 comprises 14 residues.

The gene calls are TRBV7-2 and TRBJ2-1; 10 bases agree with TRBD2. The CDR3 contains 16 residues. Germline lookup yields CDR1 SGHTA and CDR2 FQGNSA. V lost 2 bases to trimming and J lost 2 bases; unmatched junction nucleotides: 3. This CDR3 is CASSLQAGGPYNEQFF. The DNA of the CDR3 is TGTGCCAGCAGCTTACAAGCGGGGGGGCCCTACAATGAGCAGTTCTTC. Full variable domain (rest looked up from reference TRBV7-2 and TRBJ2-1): GAGVSQSPSNKVTEKGKDVELRCDPISGHTALYWYRQSLGQGLEFLIYFQGNSAPDKSGLPSDRFSAERTGGSVSTLTIQRTQQEDSAVYLCASSLQAGGPYNEQFFGPGTRLTVL.

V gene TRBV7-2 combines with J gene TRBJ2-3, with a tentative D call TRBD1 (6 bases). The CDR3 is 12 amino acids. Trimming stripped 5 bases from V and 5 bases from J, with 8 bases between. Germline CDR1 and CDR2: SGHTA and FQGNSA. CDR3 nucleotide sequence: TGTGCCAGCAGCACAGGGCGAGATACGCAGTATTTT. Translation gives CASSTGRDTQYF. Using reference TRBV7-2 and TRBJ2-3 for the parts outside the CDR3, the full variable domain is GAGVSQSPSNKVTEKGKDVELRCDPISGHTALYWYRQSLGQGLEFLIYFQGNSAPDKSGLPSDRFSAERTGGSVSTLTIQRTQQEDSAVYLCASSTGRDTQYFGPGTRLTVL.

Written as DNA, the CDR3 is TGTGCCAGTAGTATAGCAGGGGAAGGTCAGCCCCAGCATTTT. Amino acids: CASSIAGEGQPQHF. The chain combines TRBV19 with TRBJ1-5; a weak D match, TRBD1 (6 bases). CDR3 size: 14 residues. Germline-derived CDR1 and CDR2 are LNHDA and SQIVND (reference sequence). Deletions cut 1 base from V and 6 bases from J, with 10 bases between.

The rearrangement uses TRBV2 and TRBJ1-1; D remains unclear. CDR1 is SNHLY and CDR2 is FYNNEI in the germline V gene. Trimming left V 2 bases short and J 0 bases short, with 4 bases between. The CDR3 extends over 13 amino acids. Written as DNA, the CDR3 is TGTGCCAGCAGTGAATCCGTGAACACTGAAGCTTTCTTT. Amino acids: CASSESVNTEAFF.

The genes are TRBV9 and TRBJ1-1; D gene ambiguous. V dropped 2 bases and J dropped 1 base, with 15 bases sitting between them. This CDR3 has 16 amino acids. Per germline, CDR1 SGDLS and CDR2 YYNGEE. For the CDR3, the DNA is TGTGCCAGCAGCGTCGGGCCTTTGGGAGGGAACACTGAAGCTTTCTTT. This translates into CASSVGPLGGNTEAFF.

CDR3 DNA: TGCAGTGCTAGGAGGGACTACGAGCAGTACTTC. It yields the protein CSARRDYEQYF. This rearrangement joins TRBV20-1 to TRBJ2-7, with a tentative D call TRBD2 (5 bases). The length of the CDR3 is 11 residues. Germline CDR1 and CDR2: DFQATT and SNEGSKA (reference sequence). V lost 3 bases and J 3 bases, leaving 6 bases between the germline ends.

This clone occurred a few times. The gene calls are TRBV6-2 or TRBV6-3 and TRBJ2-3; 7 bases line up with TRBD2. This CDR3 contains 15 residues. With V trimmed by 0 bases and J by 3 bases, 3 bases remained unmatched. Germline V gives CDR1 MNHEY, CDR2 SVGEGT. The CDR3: CASSYSGLETDTQYF. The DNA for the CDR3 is TGTGCCAGCAGTTACTCCGGACTAGAAACAGATACGCAGTATTTT.

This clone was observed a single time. The CDR3 spells CASSGTGIGNTIYF. The CDR3 nucleotides read TGTGCCAGCAGCGGCACAGGGATTGGAAACACCATATATTTT. V is TRBV5-6 and J is TRBJ1-3; D possibly corresponds to TRBD1 (6 bases). Germline CDR1 SGHDT, CDR2 YYEEEE. V dropped 4 bases and J dropped 3 bases, with 11 bases sitting between them. The length of the CDR3 is 14 residues.

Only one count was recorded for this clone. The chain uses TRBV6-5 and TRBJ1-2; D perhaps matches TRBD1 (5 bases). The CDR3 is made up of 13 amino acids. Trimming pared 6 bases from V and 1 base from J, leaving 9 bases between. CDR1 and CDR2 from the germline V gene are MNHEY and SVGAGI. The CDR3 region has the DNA TGTGCCAGCAGACCCGACAGTAACTATGGCTACACCTTC. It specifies CASRPDSNYGYTF.

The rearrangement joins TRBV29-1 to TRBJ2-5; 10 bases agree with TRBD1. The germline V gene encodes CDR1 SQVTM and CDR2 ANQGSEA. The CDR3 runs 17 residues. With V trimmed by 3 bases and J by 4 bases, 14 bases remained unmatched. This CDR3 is CSVEWMRGTGEVETQYF. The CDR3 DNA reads TGCAGCGTTGAGTGGATGAGGGGGACAGGGGAGGTAGAGACCCAGTACTTC.